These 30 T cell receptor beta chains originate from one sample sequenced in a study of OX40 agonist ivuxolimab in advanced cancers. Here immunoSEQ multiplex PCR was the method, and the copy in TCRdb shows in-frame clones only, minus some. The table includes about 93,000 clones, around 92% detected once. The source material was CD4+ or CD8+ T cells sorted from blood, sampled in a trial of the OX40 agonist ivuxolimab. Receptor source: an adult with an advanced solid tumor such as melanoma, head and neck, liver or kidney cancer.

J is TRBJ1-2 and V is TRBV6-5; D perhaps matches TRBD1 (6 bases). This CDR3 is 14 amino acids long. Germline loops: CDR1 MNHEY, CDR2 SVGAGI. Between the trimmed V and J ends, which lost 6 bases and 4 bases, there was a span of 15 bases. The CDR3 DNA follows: TGTGCCAGCAGACCACTGGGGGCGAGCTATGGCTACACCTTC. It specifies CASRPLGASYGYTF.

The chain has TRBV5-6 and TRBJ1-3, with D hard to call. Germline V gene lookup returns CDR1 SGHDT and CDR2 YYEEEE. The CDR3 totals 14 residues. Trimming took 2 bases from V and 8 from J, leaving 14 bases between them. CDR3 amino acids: CASSFGVPGHTIYF. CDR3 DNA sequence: TGTGCCAGCAGCTTTGGTGTTCCCGGACACACCATATATTTT.

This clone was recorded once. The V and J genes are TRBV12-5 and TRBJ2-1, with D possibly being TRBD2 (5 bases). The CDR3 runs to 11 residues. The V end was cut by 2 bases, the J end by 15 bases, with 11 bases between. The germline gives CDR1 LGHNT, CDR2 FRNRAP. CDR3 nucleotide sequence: TGTGCTAGTGGTTTGTTGGAGGTTCTGTTCTTC. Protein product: CASGLLEVLFF.

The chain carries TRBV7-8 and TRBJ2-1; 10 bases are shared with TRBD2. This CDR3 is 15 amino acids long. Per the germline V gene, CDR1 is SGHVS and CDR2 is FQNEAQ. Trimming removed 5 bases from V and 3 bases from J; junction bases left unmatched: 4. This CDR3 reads CASSLLAGGYNEQFF. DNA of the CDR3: TGTGCCAGCAGCCTCTTAGCGGGGGGCTACAATGAGCAGTTCTTC.

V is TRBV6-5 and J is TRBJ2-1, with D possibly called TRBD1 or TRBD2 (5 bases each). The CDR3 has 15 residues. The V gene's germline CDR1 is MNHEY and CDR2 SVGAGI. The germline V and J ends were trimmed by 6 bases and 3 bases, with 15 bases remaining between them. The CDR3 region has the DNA TGTGCCAGCAGAGGGACCGGGATAGACTACAATGAGCAGTTCTTC. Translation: CASRGTGIDYNEQFF.

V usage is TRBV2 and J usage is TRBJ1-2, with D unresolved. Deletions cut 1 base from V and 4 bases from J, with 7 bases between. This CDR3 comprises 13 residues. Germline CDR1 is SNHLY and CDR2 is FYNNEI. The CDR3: CASSEEVGYGYTF. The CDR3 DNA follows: TGTGCCAGCAGTGAAGAGGTGGGCTATGGCTACACCTTC.

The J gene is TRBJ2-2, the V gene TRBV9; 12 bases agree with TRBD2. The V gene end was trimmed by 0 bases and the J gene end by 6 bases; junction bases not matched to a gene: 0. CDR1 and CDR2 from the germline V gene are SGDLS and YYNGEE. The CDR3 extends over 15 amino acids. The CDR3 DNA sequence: TGTGCCAGCAGCGTAGCTAGCGGGGGGGCCGGGGAGCTGTTTTTT. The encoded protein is CASSVASGGAGELFF.

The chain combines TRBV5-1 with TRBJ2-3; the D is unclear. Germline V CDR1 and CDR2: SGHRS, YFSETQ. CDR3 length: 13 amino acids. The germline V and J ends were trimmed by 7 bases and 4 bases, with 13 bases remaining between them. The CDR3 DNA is TGCGCCAGCGCTGCATATCGTGCAGATACGCAGTATTTT. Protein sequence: CASAAYRADTQYF.

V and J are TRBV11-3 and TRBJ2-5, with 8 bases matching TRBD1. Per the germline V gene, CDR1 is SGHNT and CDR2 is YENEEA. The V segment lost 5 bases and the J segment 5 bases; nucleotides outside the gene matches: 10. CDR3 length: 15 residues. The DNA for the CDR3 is TGTGCCAGCAGCCACCCCGGGACAGGCGGTGAGACCCAGTACTTC. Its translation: CASSHPGTGGETQYF.

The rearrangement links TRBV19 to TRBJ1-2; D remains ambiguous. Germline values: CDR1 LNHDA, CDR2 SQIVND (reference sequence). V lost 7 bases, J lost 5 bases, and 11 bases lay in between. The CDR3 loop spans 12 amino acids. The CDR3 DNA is TGTGCCAGTACCCCGGGATCATATGGCTACACCTTC. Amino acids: CASTPGSYGYTF.

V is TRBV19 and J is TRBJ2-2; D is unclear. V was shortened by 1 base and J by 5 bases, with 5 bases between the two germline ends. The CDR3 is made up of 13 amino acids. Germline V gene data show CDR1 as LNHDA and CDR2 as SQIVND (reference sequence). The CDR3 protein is CASSIGATGELFF. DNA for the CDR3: TGTGCCAGTAGTATAGGGGCAACCGGGGAGCTGTTTTTT.

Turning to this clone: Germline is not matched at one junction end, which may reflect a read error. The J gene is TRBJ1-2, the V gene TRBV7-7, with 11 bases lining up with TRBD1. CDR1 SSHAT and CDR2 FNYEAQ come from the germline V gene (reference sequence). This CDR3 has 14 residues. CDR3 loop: CASSPGQGAAGYTF. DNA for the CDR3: TGTGCTAGCAGCCCCGGACAGGGGGCGGCGGGCTACACCTTC.

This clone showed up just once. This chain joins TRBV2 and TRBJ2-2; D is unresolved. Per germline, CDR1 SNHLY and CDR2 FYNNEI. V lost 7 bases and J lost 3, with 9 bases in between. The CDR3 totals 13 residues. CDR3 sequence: CASTTTYTGELFF. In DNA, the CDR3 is TGTGCCAGCACTACTACCTACACCGGGGAGCTGTTTTTT.

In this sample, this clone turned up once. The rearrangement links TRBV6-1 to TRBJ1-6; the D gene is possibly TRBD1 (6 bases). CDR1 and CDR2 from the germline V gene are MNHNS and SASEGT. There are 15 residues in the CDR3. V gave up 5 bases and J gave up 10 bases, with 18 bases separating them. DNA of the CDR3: TGTGCCAGCAGTTCCGGGGGCGCCGGTAACTCACCCCTCCACTTT. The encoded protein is CASSSGGAGNSPLHF.

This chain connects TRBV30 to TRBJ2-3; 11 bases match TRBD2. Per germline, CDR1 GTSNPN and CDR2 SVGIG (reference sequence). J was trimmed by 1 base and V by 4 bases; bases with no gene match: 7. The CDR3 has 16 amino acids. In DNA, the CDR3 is TGTGCCTGGAACCTTCTAGCGGGGGGCCGCACAGATACGCAGTATTTT. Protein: CAWNLLAGGRTDTQYF.

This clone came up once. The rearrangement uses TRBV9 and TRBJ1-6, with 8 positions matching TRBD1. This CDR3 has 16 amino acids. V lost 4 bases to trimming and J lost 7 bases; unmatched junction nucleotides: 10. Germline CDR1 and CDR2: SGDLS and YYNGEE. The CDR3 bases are TGTGCCAGCAGCCCGCGACAGGGGCAAGGAAATTCACCCCTCCACTTT. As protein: CASSPRQGQGNSPLHF. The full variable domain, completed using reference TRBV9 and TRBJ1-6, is DSGVTQTPKHLITATGQRVTLRCSPRSGDLSVYWYQQSLDQGLQFLIQYYNGEERAKGNILERFSAQQFPDLHSELNLSSLELGDSALYFCASSPRQGQGNSPLHFGNGTRLTVT.

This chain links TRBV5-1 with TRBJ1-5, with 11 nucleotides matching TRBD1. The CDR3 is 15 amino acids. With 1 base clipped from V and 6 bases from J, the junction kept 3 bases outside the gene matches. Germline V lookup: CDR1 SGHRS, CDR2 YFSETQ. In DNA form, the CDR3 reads TGCGCCAGCAGCTTGACCGGGACAGGGGGTCAGCCCCAGCATTTT. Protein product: CASSLTGTGGQPQHF. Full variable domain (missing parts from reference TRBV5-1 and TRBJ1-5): KAGVTQTPRYLIKTRGQQVTLSCSPISGHRSVSWYQQTPGQGLQFLFEYFSETQRNKGNFPGRFSGRQFSNSRSEMNVSTLELGDSALYLCASSLTGTGGQPQHFGDGTRLSIL.

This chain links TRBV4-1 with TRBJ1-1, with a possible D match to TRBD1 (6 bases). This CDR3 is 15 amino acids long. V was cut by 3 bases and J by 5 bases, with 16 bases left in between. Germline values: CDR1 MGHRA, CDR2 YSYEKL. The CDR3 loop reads CASSHVQQGKTEAFF. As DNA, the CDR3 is TGCGCCAGCAGCCATGTTCAACAGGGAAAAACTGAAGCTTTCTTT.

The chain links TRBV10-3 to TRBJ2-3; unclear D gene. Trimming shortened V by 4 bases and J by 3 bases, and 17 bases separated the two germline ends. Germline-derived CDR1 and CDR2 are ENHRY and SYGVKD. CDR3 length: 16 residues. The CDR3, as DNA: TGTGCCATCAGTGGGTCGGGCCCGGGCGTAACAGATACGCAGTATTTT. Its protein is CAISGSGPGVTDTQYF.

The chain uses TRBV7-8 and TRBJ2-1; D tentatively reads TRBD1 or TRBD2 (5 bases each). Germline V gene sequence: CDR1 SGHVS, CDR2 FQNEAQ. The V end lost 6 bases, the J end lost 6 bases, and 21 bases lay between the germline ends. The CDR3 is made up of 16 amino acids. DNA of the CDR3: TGTGCCAGCAGACTCCGAAGTGGGACCCCTCTCAATGAGCAGTTCTTC. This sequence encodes CASRLRSGTPLNEQFF.

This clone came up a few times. The CDR3: CASSSAGRISYEQYF. CDR3 sequence (DNA): TGTGCCAGTAGTTCCGCGGGACGGATTTCCTACGAGCAGTACTTC. This chain joins TRBV19 and TRBJ2-7; a possible D gene is TRBD2 (6 bases). Trimming took off 5 bases at V and 1 base at J, with 15 bases between the two ends. CDR1 and CDR2 from the germline V gene are LNHDA and SQIVND (reference sequence). The CDR3 totals 15 residues.

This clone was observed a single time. CDR3 coding DNA: TGTGCCAGTAGTATAGATAACAGGATAACAACTAATGAAAAACTGTTTTTT. This encodes CASSIDNRITTNEKLFF. This chain links TRBV19 with TRBJ1-4; tentatively, D is TRBD1 (5 bases). The CDR3 covers 17 residues. Between the trimmed V and J ends, which lost 0 bases and 0 bases, there was a span of 11 bases. Germline V gives CDR1 LNHDA, CDR2 SQIVND (reference sequence).

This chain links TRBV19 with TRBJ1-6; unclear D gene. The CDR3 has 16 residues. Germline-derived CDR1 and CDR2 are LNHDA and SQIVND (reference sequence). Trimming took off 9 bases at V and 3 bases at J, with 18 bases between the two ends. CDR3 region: CASQKVAGNYNSPLHF. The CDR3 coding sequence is TGTGCCAGCCAAAAGGTGGCGGGGAACTATAATTCACCCCTCCACTTT.

The CDR3 here is CASSLTGIYEQYF. The DNA of the CDR3 is TGTGCCAGCAGCTTGACAGGGATTTACGAGCAGTACTTC. This chain joins TRBV5-6 and TRBJ2-7, with D tentatively TRBD1 (6 bases). Germline lookup yields CDR1 SGHDT and CDR2 YYEEEE. With 1 base removed from V and 4 bases from J, the gap between germline ends came to 9 bases. The CDR3 runs 13 residues.

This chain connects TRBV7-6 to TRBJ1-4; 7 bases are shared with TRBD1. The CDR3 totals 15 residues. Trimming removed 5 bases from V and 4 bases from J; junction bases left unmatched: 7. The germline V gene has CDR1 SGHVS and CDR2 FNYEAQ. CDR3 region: CASSATGAVNEKLFF. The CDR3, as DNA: TGTGCCAGCAGCGCTACAGGGGCGGTTAATGAAAAACTGTTTTTT.

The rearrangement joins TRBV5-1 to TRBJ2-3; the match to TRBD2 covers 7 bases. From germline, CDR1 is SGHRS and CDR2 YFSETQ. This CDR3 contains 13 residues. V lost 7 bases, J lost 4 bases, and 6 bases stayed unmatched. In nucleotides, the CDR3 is TGCGCCAGCGGGGCGGGGGTAGCAGATACGCAGTATTTT. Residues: CASGAGVADTQYF. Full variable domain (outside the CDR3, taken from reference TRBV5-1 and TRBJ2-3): KAGVTQTPRYLIKTRGQQVTLSCSPISGHRSVSWYQQTPGQGLQFLFEYFSETQRNKGNFPGRFSGRQFSNSRSEMNVSTLELGDSALYLCASGAGVADTQYFGPGTRLTVL.

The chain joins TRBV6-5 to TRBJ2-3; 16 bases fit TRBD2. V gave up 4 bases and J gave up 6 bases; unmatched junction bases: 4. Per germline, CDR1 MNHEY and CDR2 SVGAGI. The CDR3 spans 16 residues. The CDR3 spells CASSWGLAGGRDTQYF. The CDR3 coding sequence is TGTGCCAGCAGTTGGGGACTAGCGGGAGGGCGGGATACGCAGTATTTT.

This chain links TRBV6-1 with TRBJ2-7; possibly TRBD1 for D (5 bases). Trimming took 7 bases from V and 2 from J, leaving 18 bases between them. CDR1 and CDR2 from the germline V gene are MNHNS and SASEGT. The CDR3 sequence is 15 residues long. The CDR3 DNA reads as TGTGCCAGCACTCCCTTGGCCGACAGACCCTACGAGCAGTACTTC. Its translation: CASTPLADRPYEQYF.

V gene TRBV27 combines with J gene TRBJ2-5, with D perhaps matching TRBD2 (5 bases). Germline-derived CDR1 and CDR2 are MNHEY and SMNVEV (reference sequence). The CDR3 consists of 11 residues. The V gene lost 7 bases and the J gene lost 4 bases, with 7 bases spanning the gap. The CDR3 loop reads CASKRAETQYF. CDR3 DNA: TGTGCCAGCAAGAGGGCAGAGACCCAGTACTTC.

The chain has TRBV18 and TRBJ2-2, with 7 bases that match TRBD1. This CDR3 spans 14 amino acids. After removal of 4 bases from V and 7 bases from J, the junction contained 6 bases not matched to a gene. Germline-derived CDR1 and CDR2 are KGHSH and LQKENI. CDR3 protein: CASSRDSPGGELFF. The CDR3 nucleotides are TGTGCCAGCTCACGGGACAGCCCGGGCGGGGAGCTGTTTTTT. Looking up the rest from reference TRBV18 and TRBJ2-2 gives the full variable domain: NAGVMQNPRHLVRRRGQEARLRCSPMKGHSHVYWYRQLPEEGLKFMVYLQKENIIDESGMPKERFSAEFPKEGPSILRIQQVVRGDSAAYFCASSRDSPGGELFFGEGSRLTVL.